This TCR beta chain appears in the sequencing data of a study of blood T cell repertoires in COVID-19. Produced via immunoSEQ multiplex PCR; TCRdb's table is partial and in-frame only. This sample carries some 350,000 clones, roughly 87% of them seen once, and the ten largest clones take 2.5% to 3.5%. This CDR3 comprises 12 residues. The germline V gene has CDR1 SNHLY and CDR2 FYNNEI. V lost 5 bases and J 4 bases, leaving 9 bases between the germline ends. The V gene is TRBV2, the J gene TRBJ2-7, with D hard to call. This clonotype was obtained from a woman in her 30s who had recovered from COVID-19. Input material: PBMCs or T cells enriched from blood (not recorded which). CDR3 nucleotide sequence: TGTGCCAGCAGTCAACTTAATTACGAGCAGTACTTC. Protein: CASSQLNYEQYF.